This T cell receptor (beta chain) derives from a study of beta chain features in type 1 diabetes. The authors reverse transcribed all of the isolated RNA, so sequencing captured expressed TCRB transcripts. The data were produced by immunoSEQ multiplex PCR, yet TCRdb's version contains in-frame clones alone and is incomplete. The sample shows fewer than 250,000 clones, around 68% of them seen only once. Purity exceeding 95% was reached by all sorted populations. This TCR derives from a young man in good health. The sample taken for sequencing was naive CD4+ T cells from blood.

CDR3 protein: CAWSVQGGEQYF. In DNA, the CDR3 is TGTGCCTGGAGTGTACAGGGGGGCGAGCAGTACTTC. The chain joins TRBV30 to TRBJ2-7; TRBD1 matches at 8 bases. J lost 6 bases, V lost 0 bases, and 1 base had no gene match. The CDR3 is 12 residues long. The germline V gene has CDR1 GTSNPN and CDR2 SVGIG (reference sequence).